One T cell receptor beta chain is described in this entry. Trimming shortened V by 3 bases and J by 0 bases, and 12 bases separated the two germline ends. This CDR3 spans 15 amino acids. Germline V lookup: CDR1 SNHLY, CDR2 FYNNEI. This sample was included in a study of control samples from healthy donors and cancer patients. Sequencing was performed with immunoSEQ multiplex PCR; in TCRdb, only in-frame clones are kept and a portion is missing. The table has approximately 79,000 clones, 89% seen once; the top ten hold about 7.1%. The sequence came from a man aged 45-65 years in good health. The specimen was blood. The chain joins TRBV2 to TRBJ2-7, with unresolved D. The CDR3 region has the DNA TGTGCCAGCAGTGACCCCCCCCTAGGCTCCTACGAGCAGTACTTC. It encodes CASSDPPLGSYEQYF. Full variable domain (rest looked up from reference TRBV2 and TRBJ2-7): EPEVTQTPSHQVTQMGQEVILRCVPISNHLYFYWYRQILGQKVEFLVSFYNNEISEKSEIFDDQFSVERPDGSNFTLKIRSTKLEDSAMYFCASSDPPLGSYEQYFGPGTRLTVT.